This TCR beta chain was sequenced during a study of T cells in Graves' hyperthyroidism and ophthalmopathy. Study in general: Before any treatment, at initial diagnosis, peripheral blood was collected. Study observations and caveats: Before onset, by a median of around six months, the model predicted ophthalmopathy.

Recently diagnosed hyperthyroidism of less than 2 months' duration affected patients aged 18 to 65. A patient was excluded if there was uncontrolled infection, other autoimmune disease, pregnancy or lactation. In its sample, this clonotype was seen many times. What it recognizes is unknown. Using RNA transcripts as the source, TCR beta CDR3 regions were amplified. First-round RT-PCR of the TCR CDR3 relied on the HTBI primer set. One entry per CDR3 protein results from TCRdb running MiXCR on the multiplex PCR reads. The sample records 550,000 to 800,000 distinct CDR3 sequences, about 15% being singletons. The V gene's germline CDR1 is LGHDT and CDR2 YNNKEL (reference sequence). This CDR3 contains 15 residues. Losses at the gene ends were 1 base for V and 6 bases for J; bases not matched to a gene: 8.

This TCR was sampled from a man between 18 and 29 years old with Graves' hyperthyroidism. The sequenced material came from blood. The J gene is TRBJ2-7, the V gene TRBV3-1; 8 bases are a match to TRBD1. The DNA of the CDR3 is TGTGCCAGCAGCCAAGGTTTTGGGACAGGAACCGAGCAGTACTTC. Its translation: CASSQGFGTGTEQYF.